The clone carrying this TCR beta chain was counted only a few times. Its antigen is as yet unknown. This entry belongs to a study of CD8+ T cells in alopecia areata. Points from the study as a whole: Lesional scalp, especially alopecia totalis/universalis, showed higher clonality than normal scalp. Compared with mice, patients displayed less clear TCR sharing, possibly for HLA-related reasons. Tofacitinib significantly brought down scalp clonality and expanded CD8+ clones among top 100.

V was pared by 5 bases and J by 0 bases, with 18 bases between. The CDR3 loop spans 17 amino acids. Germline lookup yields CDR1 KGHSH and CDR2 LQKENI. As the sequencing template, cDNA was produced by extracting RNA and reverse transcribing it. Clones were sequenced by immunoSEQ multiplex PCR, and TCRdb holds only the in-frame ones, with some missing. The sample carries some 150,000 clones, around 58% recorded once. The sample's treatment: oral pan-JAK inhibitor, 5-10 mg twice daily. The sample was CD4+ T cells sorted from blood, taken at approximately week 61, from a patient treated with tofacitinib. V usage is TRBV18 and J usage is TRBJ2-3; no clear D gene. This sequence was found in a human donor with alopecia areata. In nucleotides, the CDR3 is TGTGCCAGCTCAACTTTAACCGGGTCGACTAGCACAGATACGCAGTATTTT. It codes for CASSTLTGSTSTDTQYF.